The 12 T cell receptor beta chains below were found in one sample sequenced in a study of regulatory T cells in long-lasting Graves disease. Construction of TCR beta libraries relied on iRepertoire HTBI primers and on Arm-PCR targeting CDR3 regions. TCRdb re-derived calls from the multiplex PCR reads in MiXCR, one entry per CDR3 protein. The sample shows fewer than 400,000 distinct CDR3 sequences, around 20% of them seen only once. Time point: persistent/refractory GD, antithyroid drugs over 5 years with positive TRAb. From RNA extracted from PBMCs, the TCR library was made. Material: peripheral blood mononuclear cells (PBMCs), obtained when the disease was refractory, from a patient treated with antithyroid drugs. These receptors came from a female donor with Graves disease.

This clonotype was counted only a few times. The chain combines TRBV11-2 with TRBJ1-2; TRBD1 matches at 9 bases. The ends lost 4 bases at V and 7 bases at J; junction bases unmatched: 16. Germline loops: CDR1 SGHAT, CDR2 FQNNGV. This CDR3 is 17 amino acids long. CDR3 in DNA: TGTGCCAGCAGCTCCAACTCCCCTAACAGGGGGCGCATTGGCTACACCTTC. This encodes CASSSNSPNRGRIGYTF.

This clonotype showed up many times. This chain joins TRBV7-8 and TRBJ2-7; D is unresolved. The germline V and J ends were trimmed by 5 bases and 3 bases, with 17 bases remaining between them. Germline assignment: CDR1 SGHVS and CDR2 FQNEAQ. The CDR3 has 15 residues. The DNA for the CDR3 is TGTGCCAGCAGCCAAAATATTCAAGGCCACTACGAGCAGTACTTC. Its protein product is CASSQNIQGHYEQYF.

The V gene is TRBV29-1, the J gene TRBJ2-5, with D possibly being TRBD1 (5 bases). The CDR3 spans 13 residues. Germline loops: CDR1 SQVTM, CDR2 ANQGSEA. Between the trimmed V and J ends, which lost 2 bases and 5 bases, there was a span of 12 bases. The DNA of the CDR3 is TGCAGCGTTGAAAGGCGGTCAGGGGAGACCCAGTACTTC. This codes for CSVERRSGETQYF.

The chain joins TRBV20-1 to TRBJ1-4, with a possible D match to TRBD1 (5 bases). Trimming left V 6 bases short and J 0 bases short, with 14 bases between. Germline V gene sequence: CDR1 DFQATT, CDR2 SNEGSKA (reference sequence). This CDR3 spans 15 amino acids. The CDR3 DNA sequence: TGCAGTGCCAGCCCCGGGGGGGCAACTAATGAAAAACTGTTTTTT. This gives the protein CSASPGGATNEKLFF.

This clonotype was observed many times. This chain links TRBV3-1 with TRBJ1-2; maybe TRBD1 (6 bases). Germline CDR1 reads LGHDT; CDR2 reads YNNKEL (reference sequence). V shed 4 bases and J shed 0 bases, with 12 bases lying between them. This CDR3 has 15 residues. The CDR3 loop reads CASSPHRVSNYGYTF. The CDR3 DNA reads as TGTGCCAGCAGCCCTCACAGGGTCTCTAACTATGGCTACACCTTC.

On this clonotype itself: Possible read error: a much larger clone is one base away. The chain uses TRBV6-5 and TRBJ1-2; D might be TRBD1 (5 bases). This CDR3 contains 15 residues. Germline CDR1 and CDR2: MNHEY and SVGAGI. CDR3 nucleotides: TGTGCCAGCGGTTACTCGACAGCTCCTAACTATGGCTACACCTTC. Translated: CASGYSTAPNYGYTF.

This clonotype was seen a handful of times. The genes are TRBV19 and TRBJ1-1; D possibly corresponds to TRBD1 (6 bases). The V end was cut by 5 bases, the J end by 1 base, with 14 bases between. Germline lookup yields CDR1 LNHDA and CDR2 SQIVND (reference sequence). This CDR3 region has 15 residues. CDR3 DNA: TGTGCCAGTAGTCCGTTAGGGGGGGGGAACACTGAAGCTTTCTTT. Translating gives CASSPLGGGNTEAFF. Filled out from reference TRBV19 and TRBJ1-1, the complete variable domain reads DGGITQSPKYLFRKEGQNVTLSCEQNLNHDAMYWYRQDPGQGLRLIYYSQIVNDFQKGDIAEGYSVSREKKESFPLTVTSAQKNPTAFYLCASSPLGGGNTEAFFGQGTRLTVV.

This clonotype has a handful of counts. In nucleotides, the CDR3 is TGTGCCTGGAGTTCGGACACCGTCGGGCAGGAGACCCAGTACTTC. Translated, it gives CAWSSDTVGQETQYF. This rearrangement joins TRBV30 to TRBJ2-5; D might be TRBD1 (5 bases). CDR1 GTSNPN and CDR2 SVGIG come from the germline V gene (reference sequence). The CDR3 spans 15 residues. Trimming took 2 bases from V and 5 from J, leaving 18 bases between them.

The chain recombines TRBV12-3 or TRBV12-4 with TRBJ2-7; D remains unclear. V was cut by 7 bases and J by 0 bases, with 7 bases left in between. The CDR3 contains 12 residues. This CDR3 reads CASKGNSYEQYF. The CDR3 DNA is TGTGCCAGCAAAGGTAACTCCTACGAGCAGTACTTC.

The chain uses TRBV11-2 and TRBJ2-7; 13 nucleotides agree with TRBD2. Germline values: CDR1 SGHAT, CDR2 FQNNGV. J was trimmed by 3 bases and V by 2 bases; bases with no gene match: 10. This CDR3 spans 18 amino acids. CDR3 in DNA: TGTGCCAGCAGCTTACAACGCGCCGGGACTAGCGGGAACTACGAGCAGTACTTC. Translating it yields CASSLQRAGTSGNYEQYF.

This clonotype has only a few counts. The genes are TRBV4-3 and TRBJ1-1; D is unresolved. Germline CDR1 and CDR2: LGHNA and YSLEER. V gave up 0 bases and J gave up 1 base, with 9 bases separating them. The CDR3 runs 15 residues. The CDR3 nucleotides read TGCGCCAGCAGCCAAGATATTGAGCGGAACACTGAAGCTTTCTTT. Translated, it gives CASSQDIERNTEAFF.

A few counts support this clonotype. V and J are TRBV7-8 and TRBJ2-7; a possible D gene is TRBD1 (6 bases). The CDR3 is 15 amino acids. Germline V CDR1 and CDR2: SGHVS, FQNEAQ. Deletions cut 2 bases from V and 5 bases from J, with 16 bases between. The CDR3 nucleotides are TGTGCCAGCAGCTTAATACCCAGGGGTAAAAACGAGCAGTACTTC. Translation gives CASSLIPRGKNEQYF.